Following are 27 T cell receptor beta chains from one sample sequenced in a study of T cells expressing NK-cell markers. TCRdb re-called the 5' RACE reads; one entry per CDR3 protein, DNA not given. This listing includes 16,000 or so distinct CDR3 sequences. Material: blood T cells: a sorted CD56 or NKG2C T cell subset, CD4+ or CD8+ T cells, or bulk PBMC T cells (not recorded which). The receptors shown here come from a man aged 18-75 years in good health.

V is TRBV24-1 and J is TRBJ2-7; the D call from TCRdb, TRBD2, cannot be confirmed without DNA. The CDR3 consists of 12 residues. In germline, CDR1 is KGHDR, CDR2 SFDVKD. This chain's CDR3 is CATGSGGTEQYF.

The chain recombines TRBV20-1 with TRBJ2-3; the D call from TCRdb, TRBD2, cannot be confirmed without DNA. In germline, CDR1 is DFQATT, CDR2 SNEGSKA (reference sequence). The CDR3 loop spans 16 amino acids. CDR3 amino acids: CSASRSGLGVTDTQYF.

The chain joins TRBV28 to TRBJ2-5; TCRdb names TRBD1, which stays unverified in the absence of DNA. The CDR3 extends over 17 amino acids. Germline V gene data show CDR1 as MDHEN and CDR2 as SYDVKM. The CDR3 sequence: CASSLWTGIFLGETQYF.

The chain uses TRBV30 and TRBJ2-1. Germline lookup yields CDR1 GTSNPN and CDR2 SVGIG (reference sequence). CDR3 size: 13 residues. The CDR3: CAWSAQAYNEQFF.

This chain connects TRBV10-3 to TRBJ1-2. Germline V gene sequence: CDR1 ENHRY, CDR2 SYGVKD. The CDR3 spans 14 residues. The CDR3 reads CAISASVTDYGYTF.

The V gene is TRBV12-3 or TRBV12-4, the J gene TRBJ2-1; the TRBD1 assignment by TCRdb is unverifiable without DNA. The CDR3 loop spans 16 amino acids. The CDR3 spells CASSLSGRGFYNEQFF.

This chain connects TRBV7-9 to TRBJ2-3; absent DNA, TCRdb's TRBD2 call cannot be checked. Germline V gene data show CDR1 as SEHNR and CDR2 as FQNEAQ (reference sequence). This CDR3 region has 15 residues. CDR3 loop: CASSETSGGYDTQYF.

The CDR3 protein is CASSRGGGQLNYGYTF. This rearrangement joins TRBV4-3 to TRBJ1-2. Germline lookup yields CDR1 LGHNA and CDR2 YSLEER. This CDR3 region has 16 residues.

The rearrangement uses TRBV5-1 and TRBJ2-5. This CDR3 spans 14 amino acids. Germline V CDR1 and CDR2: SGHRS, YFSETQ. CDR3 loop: CASYYGQAQETQYF.

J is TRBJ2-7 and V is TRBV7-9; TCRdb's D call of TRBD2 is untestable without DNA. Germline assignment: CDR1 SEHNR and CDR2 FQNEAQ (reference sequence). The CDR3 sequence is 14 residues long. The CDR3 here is CASRPGTSHYEQYF.

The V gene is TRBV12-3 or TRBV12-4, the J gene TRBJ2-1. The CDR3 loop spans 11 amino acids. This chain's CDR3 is CASSRGNKQFF.

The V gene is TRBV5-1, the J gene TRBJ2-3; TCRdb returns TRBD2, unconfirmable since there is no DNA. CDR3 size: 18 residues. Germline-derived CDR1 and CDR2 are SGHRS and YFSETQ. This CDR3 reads CASSLVSSGAITTDTQYF.

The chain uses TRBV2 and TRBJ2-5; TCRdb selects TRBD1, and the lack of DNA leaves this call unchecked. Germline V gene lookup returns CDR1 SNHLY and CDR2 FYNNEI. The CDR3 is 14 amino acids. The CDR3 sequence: CASSDGRGRETQYF.

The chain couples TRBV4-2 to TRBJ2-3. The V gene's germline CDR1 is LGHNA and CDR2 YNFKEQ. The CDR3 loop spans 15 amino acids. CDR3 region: CASSQEGDSTDTQYF.

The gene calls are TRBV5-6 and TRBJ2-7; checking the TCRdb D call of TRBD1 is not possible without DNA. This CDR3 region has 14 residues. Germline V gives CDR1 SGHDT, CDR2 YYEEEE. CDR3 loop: CASSLTGTAYEQYF.

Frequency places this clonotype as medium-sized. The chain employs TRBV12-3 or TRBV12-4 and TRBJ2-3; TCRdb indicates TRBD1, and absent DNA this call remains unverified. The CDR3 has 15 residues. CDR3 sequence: CASSPRRGSTDTQYF.

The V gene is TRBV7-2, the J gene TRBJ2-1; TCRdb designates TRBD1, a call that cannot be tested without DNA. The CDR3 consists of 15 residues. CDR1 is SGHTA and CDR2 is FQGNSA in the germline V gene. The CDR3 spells CASSRQVSSYNEQFF.

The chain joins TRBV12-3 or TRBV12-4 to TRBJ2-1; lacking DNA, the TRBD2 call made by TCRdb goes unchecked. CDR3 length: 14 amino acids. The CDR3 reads CASRGLTDVDEQFF.

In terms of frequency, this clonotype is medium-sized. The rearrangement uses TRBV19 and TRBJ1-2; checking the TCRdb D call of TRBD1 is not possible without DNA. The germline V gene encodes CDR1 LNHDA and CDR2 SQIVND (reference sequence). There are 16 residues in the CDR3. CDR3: CASSTPLLQGRRDYTF.

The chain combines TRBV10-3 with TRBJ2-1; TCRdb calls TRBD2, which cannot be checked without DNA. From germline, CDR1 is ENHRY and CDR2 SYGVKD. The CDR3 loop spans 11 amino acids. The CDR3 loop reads CASQRYNEQFF.

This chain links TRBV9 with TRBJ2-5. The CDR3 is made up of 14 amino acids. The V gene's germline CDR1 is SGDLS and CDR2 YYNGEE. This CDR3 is CASSVAPASETQYF.

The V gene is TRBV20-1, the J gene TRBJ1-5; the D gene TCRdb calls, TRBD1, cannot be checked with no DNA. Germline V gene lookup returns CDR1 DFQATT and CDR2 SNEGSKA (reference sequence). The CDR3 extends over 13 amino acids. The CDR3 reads CSATPGSTQPQHF.

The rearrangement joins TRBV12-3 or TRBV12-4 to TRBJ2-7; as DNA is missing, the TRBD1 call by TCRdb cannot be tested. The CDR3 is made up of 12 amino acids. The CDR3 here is CASSVTGGEQYF.

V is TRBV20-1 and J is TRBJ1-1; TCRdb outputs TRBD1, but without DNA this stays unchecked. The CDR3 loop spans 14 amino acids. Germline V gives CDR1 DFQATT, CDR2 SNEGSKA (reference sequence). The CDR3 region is CSAISGGLNTEAFF.

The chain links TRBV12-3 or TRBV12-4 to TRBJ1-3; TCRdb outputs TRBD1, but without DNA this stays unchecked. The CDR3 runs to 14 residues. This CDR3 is CASRPQGAGNTIYF.

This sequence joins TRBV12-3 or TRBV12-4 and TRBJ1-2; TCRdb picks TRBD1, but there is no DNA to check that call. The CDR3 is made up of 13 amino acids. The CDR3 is CASSIGGAYGYTF.

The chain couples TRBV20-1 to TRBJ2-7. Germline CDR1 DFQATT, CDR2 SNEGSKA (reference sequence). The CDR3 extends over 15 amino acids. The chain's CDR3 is CSARDASGRFDEQYF.